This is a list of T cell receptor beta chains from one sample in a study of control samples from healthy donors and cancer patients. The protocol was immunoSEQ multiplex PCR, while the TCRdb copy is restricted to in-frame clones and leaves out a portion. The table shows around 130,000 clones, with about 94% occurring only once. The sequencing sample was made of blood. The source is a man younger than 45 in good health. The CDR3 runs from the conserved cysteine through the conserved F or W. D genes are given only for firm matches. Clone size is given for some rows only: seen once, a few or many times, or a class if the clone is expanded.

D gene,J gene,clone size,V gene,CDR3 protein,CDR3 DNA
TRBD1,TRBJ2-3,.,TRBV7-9,CASSFGTGLTDTQYF,TGTGCCAGCAGCTTCGGGACAGGACTCACAGATACGCAGTATTTT
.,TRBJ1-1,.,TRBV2,CASSPTGTGRTEAFF,TGTGCCAGCAGTCCTACGGGAACAGGGAGAACTGAAGCTTTCTTT
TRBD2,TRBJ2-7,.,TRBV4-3,CASSQDQRPSGASYEQYF,TGCGCCAGCAGCCAAGATCAGCGTCCTAGCGGGGCCTCCTACGAGCAGTACTTC
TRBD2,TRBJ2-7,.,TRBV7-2,CASSESSGVYSYEQYF,TGTGCCAGCAGCGAATCTAGCGGGGTCTACTCCTACGAGCAGTACTTC
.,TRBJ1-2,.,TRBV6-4,CASSDRGPSGYTF,TGTGCCAGCAGTGACCGGGGCCCTAGCGGCTACACCTTC
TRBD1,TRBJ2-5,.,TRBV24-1,CATSDLARQGVETQYF,TGTGCCACCAGTGATTTGGCCCGACAGGGCGTAGAGACCCAGTACTTC
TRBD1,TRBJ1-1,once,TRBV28,CASSFTTGTGYRAFF,TGTGCCAGCAGTTTTACTACAGGGACAGGGTATCGAGCTTTCTTT
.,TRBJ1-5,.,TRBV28,CASRGGQYSNQPQHF,TGTGCCAGTCGGGGCGGGCAGTATAGCAATCAGCCCCAGCATTTT
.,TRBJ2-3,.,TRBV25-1,CASSEYVSITDTQYF,TGTGCCAGCAGTGAATATGTTAGTATAACAGATACGCAGTATTTT
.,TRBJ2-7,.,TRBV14,CASSRQDDYEQYF,TGTGCCAGCAGTCGACAGGATGACTACGAGCAGTACTTC
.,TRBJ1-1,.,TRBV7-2,CASSLRGEAFF,TGTGCCAGCAGCTTACGGGGTGAAGCTTTCTTT
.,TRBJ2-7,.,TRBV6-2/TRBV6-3,CASSPLGQNEQYF,TGTGCCAGCAGCCCACTTGGACAGAACGAGCAGTACTTC
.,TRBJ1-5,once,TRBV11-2,CASTPQHF,TGTGCCAGCACTCCCCAGCATTTT
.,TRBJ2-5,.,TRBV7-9,CASSPDSEETQYF,TGTGCCAGCAGCCCGGACTCGGAGGAGACCCAGTACTTC
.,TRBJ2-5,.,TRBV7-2,CASSPRIGRETQYF,TGTGCCAGCAGCCCCCGGATTGGGCGCGAGACCCAGTACTTC
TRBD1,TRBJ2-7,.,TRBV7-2,CASSLTGTGTHEQYF,TGTGCCAGCAGCTTGACCGGGACAGGGACCCACGAGCAGTACTTC
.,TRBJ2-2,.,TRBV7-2,CASSLAKGPGELFF,TGTGCCAGCAGCTTAGCGAAAGGGCCCGGGGAGCTGTTTTTT
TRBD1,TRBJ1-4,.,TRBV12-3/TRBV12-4,CASNRGQTEKLFF,TGTGCCAGCAATAGGGGACAGACCGAAAAACTGTTTTTT
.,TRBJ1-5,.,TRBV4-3,CASSEQGWDQPQHF,TGCGCCAGCAGCGAGCAGGGTTGGGATCAGCCCCAGCATTTT
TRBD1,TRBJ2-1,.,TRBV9,CASSVGDRSYNEQFF,TGTGCCAGCAGCGTAGGGGACAGGAGCTACAATGAGCAGTTCTTC
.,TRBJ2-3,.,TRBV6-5,CASGRGRNTDTQYF,TGTGCCAGCGGAAGAGGACGGAACACAGATACGCAGTATTTT
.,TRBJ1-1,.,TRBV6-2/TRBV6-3,CASSYGAGPPRDTEAFF,TGTGCCAGCAGTTACGGGGCAGGGCCACCGCGGGACACTGAAGCTTTCTTT
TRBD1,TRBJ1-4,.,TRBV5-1,CASSWDRGNEKLFF,TGCGCCAGCAGCTGGGACAGGGGTAATGAAAAACTGTTTTTT
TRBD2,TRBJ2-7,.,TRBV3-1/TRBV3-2,CASSRTSSYYEQYF,TGTGCCAGCAGCCGGACTAGTTCTTATTACGAGCAGTACTTC
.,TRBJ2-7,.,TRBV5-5,CASSLGRELYEQYF,TGTGCCAGCAGCTTAGGTCGGGAGCTCTACGAGCAGTACTTC
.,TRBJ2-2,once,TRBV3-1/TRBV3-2,CASSGLRSGELFF,TGTGCCAGCAGCGGACTCCGGTCCGGGGAGCTGTTTTTT
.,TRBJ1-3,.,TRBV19,CASSLQPDGSLSGNTIYF,TGTGCCAGTAGTCTGCAACCCGACGGTTCACTCTCTGGAAACACCATATATTTT
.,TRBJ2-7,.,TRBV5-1,CASSLGGAPSYEQYF,TGCGCCAGCAGCTTGGGAGGGGCCCCTTCCTACGAGCAGTACTTC
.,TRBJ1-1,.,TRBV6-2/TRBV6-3,CASSYSSENTEAFF,TGTGCCAGCAGTTACTCGTCGGAGAACACTGAAGCTTTCTTT
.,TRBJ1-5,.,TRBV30,CAWSAQGNQPQHF,TGTGCCTGGAGTGCGCAGGGTAATCAGCCCCAGCATTTT
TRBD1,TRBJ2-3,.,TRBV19,CASSTTGTGGTDTQYF,TGTGCCAGTAGTACTACCGGGACAGGGGGCACAGATACGCAGTATTTT
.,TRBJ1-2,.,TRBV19,CASSIAGDGYGYTF,TGTGCCAGTAGTATAGCAGGGGACGGCTATGGCTACACCTTC
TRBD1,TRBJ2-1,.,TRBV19,CASIQTGGSYNEQFF,TGTGCCAGTATTCAGACAGGGGGCTCCTACAATGAGCAGTTCTTC
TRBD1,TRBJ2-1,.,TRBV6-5,CASSYRGRDEQFF,TGTGCCAGCAGTTACAGGGGGCGGGATGAGCAGTTCTTC
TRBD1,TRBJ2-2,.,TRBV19,CASSIQGAGTGELFF,TGTGCCAGTAGTATCCAGGGGGCCGGGACCGGGGAGCTGTTTTTT
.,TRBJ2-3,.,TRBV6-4,CASSDGGANTDTQYF,TGTGCCAGCAGTGACGGGGGGGCCAACACAGATACGCAGTATTTT
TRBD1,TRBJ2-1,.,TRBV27,CASSSRDRGPGNEQFF,TGTGCCAGCAGCTCCAGGGACAGGGGCCCCGGGAATGAGCAGTTCTTC
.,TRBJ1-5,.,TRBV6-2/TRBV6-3,CASSYPPLREGVYSNQPQHF,TGTGCCAGCAGTTACCCTCCCCTTAGGGAGGGGGTCTATAGCAATCAGCCCCAGCATTTT
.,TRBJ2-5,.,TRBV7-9,CASSLGVGRPETQYF,TGTGCCAGCAGCTTAGGGGTAGGGCGGCCAGAGACCCAGTACTTC
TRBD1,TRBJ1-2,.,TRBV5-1,CASSLGQGKGYTF,TGCGCCAGCAGCTTAGGACAGGGCAAGGGCTACACCTTC
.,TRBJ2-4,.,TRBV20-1,CSARTVNIQYF,TGCAGTGCTAGGACAGTGAACATTCAGTACTTC
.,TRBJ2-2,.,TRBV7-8,CASSLEEGADTGELFF,TGTGCCAGCAGCTTAGAGGAGGGCGCGGACACCGGGGAGCTGTTTTTT
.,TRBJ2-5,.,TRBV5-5,CASSSGYQETQYF,TGTGCCAGCAGCTCAGGGTACCAAGAGACCCAGTACTTC
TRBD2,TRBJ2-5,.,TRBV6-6,CASSYAAAGQETQYF,TGTGCCAGCAGTTACGCCGCAGCGGGGCAAGAGACCCAGTACTTC
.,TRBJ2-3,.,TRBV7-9,CASSFGAGTLTDTQYF,TGTGCCAGCAGCTTCGGGGCCGGGACCCTCACAGATACGCAGTATTTT
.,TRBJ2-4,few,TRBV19,CASSIEASQYRAKNIQYF,TGTGCCAGTAGTATAGAAGCTTCTCAGTATCGGGCCAAAAACATTCAGTACTTC
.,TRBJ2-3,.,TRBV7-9,CASSLISRGPDTQYF,TGTGCCAGCAGCTTAATCTCCAGGGGCCCAGATACGCAGTATTTT
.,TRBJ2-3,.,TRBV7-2,CASSLAGGRRDTQYF,TGTGCCAGCAGCTTAGCGGGGGGGCGAAGAGATACGCAGTATTTT
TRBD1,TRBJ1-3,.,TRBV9,CASSAEGADGNTIYF,TGTGCCAGCAGCGCCGAGGGGGCGGATGGAAACACCATATATTTT
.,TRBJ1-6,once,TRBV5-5,CASSPGPGDSPLHF,TGTGCCAGCAGCCCCGGTCCGGGAGATTCACCCCTCCACTTT
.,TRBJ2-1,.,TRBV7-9,CAGTGSLYNEQFF,TGTGCCGGCACGGGATCCCTCTACAATGAGCAGTTCTTC
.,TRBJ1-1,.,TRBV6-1,CASSELSVNTEAFF,TGTGCCAGCAGTGAATTGAGTGTGAACACTGAAGCTTTCTTT
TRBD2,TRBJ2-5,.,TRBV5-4,CASSPTSGGQETQYF,TGTGCCAGCAGCCCGACTAGCGGGGGCCAAGAGACCCAGTACTTC
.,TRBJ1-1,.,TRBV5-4,CASSGGPLNTEAFF,TGTGCCAGCAGCGGGGGCCCACTGAACACTGAAGCTTTCTTT
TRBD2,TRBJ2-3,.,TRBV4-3,CASSRASGSTDTQYF,TGCGCCAGCAGCCGCGCTAGCGGAAGCACAGATACGCAGTATTTT